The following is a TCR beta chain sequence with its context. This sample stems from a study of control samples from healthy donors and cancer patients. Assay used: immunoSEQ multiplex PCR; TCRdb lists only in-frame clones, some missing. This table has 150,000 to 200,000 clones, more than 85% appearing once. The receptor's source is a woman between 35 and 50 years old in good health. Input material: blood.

CDR3 nucleotides: TGTGCCAGCAGCCCCACGCGAAGCCTTAACTATGGCTACACCTTC. Translated, it gives CASSPTRSLNYGYTF. V usage is TRBV7-2 and J usage is TRBJ1-2; no clear D gene. CDR3 size: 15 residues. In germline, CDR1 is SGHTA, CDR2 FQGNSA. V lost 5 bases and J 1 base, leaving 14 bases between the germline ends.